These T cell receptor beta chains were read from a single sample in a study of cytomegalovirus exposure and HLA in healthy donors. Sequencing was performed with immunoSEQ multiplex PCR; in TCRdb, only in-frame clones are kept and a portion is missing. The sample holds 90,000 to 100,000 clones, around 79% seen once. Sequenced input: PBMCs. These receptors originate from a woman between 40 and 50 years old in good health and CMV-seronegative. CDR3s include the opening cysteine and the closing phenylalanine or tryptophan. The D gene is left open where the match is weak. Expanded clones are given a class, and other clones once, few, many or no size at all.

d_call	clone_size	v_call	j_call	cdr3_nt	cdr3_aa
NA	NA	TRBV5-1	TRBJ2-5	TGCGCCAGCAGCCCCCGATGGGGGGGCGTTCAAGAGACCCAGTACTTC	CASSPRWGGVQETQYF
TRBD1	once	TRBV5-1	TRBJ2-7	TGCGCCAGCAGCGCCGGGACAGGGAACTCCTACGAGCAGTACTTC	CASSAGTGNSYEQYF
NA	NA	TRBV19	TRBJ1-2	TGTGCCAGCTATGGGCAGACCTTCTATGGCTACACCTTC	CASYGQTFYGYTF
TRBD1	few	TRBV5-1	TRBJ2-7	TGCGCCAGCAGCCCGGGCAGGGGGCTCGGTCGGGAGCAGTACTTC	CASSPGRGLGREQYF
TRBD1	NA	TRBV9	TRBJ2-1	TGTGCCAGCAGCGTTCCCGGGACAGGAACTGAGCAGTTCTTC	CASSVPGTGTEQFF
NA	few	TRBV14	TRBJ1-2	TGTGCCAGCAGCCCAACAGGTTTGGGCTATGGCTACACCTTC	CASSPTGLGYGYTF
NA	NA	TRBV29-1	TRBJ1-1	TGCAGCGTTACGCCTATTGACACTGAAGCTTTCTTT	CSVTPIDTEAFF
NA	NA	TRBV5-1	TRBJ2-3	TGCGCCAGCTCCGGGGGGCCGACCGGAGATACGCAGTATTTT	CASSGGPTGDTQYF
NA	NA	TRBV25-1	TRBJ1-1	TGTGCCAGCAGTGAATCTGACACCCGGCGGGTGGCTTTCTTT	CASSESDTRRVAFF
TRBD1	once	TRBV30	TRBJ1-1	TGTGCCTGGAGCACAGGGGGCGGTTTTCTGGAAATGAACACTGAAGCTTTCTTT	CAWSTGGGFLEMNTEAFF
TRBD1	NA	TRBV27	TRBJ2-5	TGTGCCAGCAGTTCCACACAACAGGGGGCGGAGGAGACCCAGTACTTC	CASSSTQQGAEETQYF
NA	NA	TRBV7-2	TRBJ2-3	TGTGCCAGCAGCCCCACCAGCGCAAACACGCAGTATTTT	CASSPTSANTQYF
NA	NA	TRBV30	TRBJ2-5	TGTGCCTGGATTAGCCCCGGGGGAGAGACCCAGTACTTC	CAWISPGGETQYF
TRBD1	NA	TRBV6-6	TRBJ2-1	TGTGCCAGCAGTTTCCAGGGGGCCTCCTACAATGAGCAGTTCTTC	CASSFQGASYNEQFF
NA	NA	TRBV7-7	TRBJ2-2	TGTGCTAGCAGCAGCAGGGACACCGGGGAGCTGTTTTTT	CASSSRDTGELFF
NA	NA	TRBV5-1	TRBJ1-2	TGCGCCAGCAGCTTGGCCGCATCAGGGGTTTATGGCTACACCTTC	CASSLAASGVYGYTF
TRBD1	NA	TRBV15	TRBJ1-1	TGTGCCACCAGCAATCGACAGGGTTGGGACACTGAAGCTTTCTTT	CATSNRQGWDTEAFF
TRBD2	NA	TRBV4-2	TRBJ2-3	TGTGCCAGCAGCCAAGTTGCCGCTAGCGGGGCCACCAGGGCGGATACGCAGTATTTT	CASSQVAASGATRADTQYF
TRBD1	NA	TRBV27	TRBJ1-1	TGTGCCAGCCACGAACGGGACAGGGGTTTCACTGAAGCTTTCTTT	CASHERDRGFTEAFF
NA	NA	TRBV25-1	TRBJ2-3	TGTGCCAGCAGTGATCTCGCCCGGACAGAAAGCACAGATACGCAGTATTTT	CASSDLARTESTDTQYF
TRBD2	NA	TRBV7-3	TRBJ2-1	TGTGCCAGCAGCTATGGACTAGCGGCCCGCTACAATGAGCAGTTCTTC	CASSYGLAARYNEQFF
NA	NA	TRBV9	TRBJ2-2	TGTGCCAGCAGCGTAGCGGGACTTAAGAACACCGGGGAGCTGTTTTTT	CASSVAGLKNTGELFF
NA	once	TRBV27	TRBJ2-6	TGTGCCAGCAGTCCGCGTTCGTCTAGGTCTGGGGCCAACGTCCTGACTTTC	CASSPRSSRSGANVLTF
NA	NA	TRBV29-1	TRBJ1-1	TGCAGCGTTGTTGGGGAGGACACTGAAGCTTTCTTT	CSVVGEDTEAFF
TRBD1	few	TRBV7-9	TRBJ2-7	TGTGCCAGCAGCTTAGTCTTGACAGGGGGTACCTACGAGCAGTACTTC	CASSLVLTGGTYEQYF
NA	NA	TRBV12-5	TRBJ2-2	TGTGCTACCCAGAAGACAGCCACCGGGGAGCTGTTTTTT	CATQKTATGELFF
NA	few	TRBV19	TRBJ2-1	TGTGCCAGTAGTATTTTTTCGTCCAGGGGCAATGAGCAGTTCTTC	CASSIFSSRGNEQFF
NA	NA	TRBV29-1	TRBJ2-3	TGCAGCGGGGCCATGACAGGCACAGATACGCAGTATTTT	CSGAMTGTDTQYF
NA	NA	TRBV2	TRBJ2-5	TGTGCCGGAAAGACAGCCCAAGAGACCCAGTACTTC	CAGKTAQETQYF